These T cell receptor beta chains were read from a single sample in a study of cytomegalovirus exposure and HLA in healthy donors. TCRdb keeps only in-frame clones here, not all; method: immunoSEQ multiplex PCR. The data contain around 120,000 clones, around 70% of them singletons. Material for sequencing was PBMCs. These TCRs come from a woman aged 40-49 years in good health and CMV-seronegative. Each CDR3 is given with its conserved first and last residue. Each record gives: V gene, CDR3 length, clone size, D gene, J gene, CDR3 protein, CDR3 DNA. D genes are given only for firm matches. Clone size is given for some rows only: seen once, a few or many times, or a class if the clone is expanded.

TRBV7-2	14	few	NA	TRBJ2-1	CASTSQSGDGEQFF	TGTGCCAGCACCTCCCAATCGGGTGACGGTGAGCAGTTCTTC
TRBV4-2	17	NA	TRBD2	TRBJ2-5	CASSQDPIREEGETQYF	TGTGCCAGCAGCCAAGATCCGATCCGGGAGGAGGGAGAGACCCAGTACTTC
TRBV28	14	NA	NA	TRBJ1-4	CASTSTDSLEKLFF	TGTGCCAGCACCTCGACAGACTCCCTCGAAAAACTGTTTTTT
TRBV6-5	15	NA	TRBD2	TRBJ2-1	CASSLTSGSDNEQFF	TGTGCCAGCAGTTTAACTAGCGGGTCTGACAATGAGCAGTTCTTC
TRBV9	13	NA	NA	TRBJ2-3	CASSVGGPDTQYF	TGTGCCAGCAGCGTAGGAGGCCCAGATACGCAGTATTTT
TRBV7-9	15	NA	TRBD1	TRBJ2-7	CASSAKRTGPLEQYF	TGTGCCAGCAGCGCCAAGCGGACAGGCCCCCTGGAGCAGTACTTC
TRBV28	15	few	NA	TRBJ1-5	CASSTRQFSNQPQHF	TGTGCCAGCAGCACCCGACAGTTCAGCAATCAGCCCCAGCATTTT
TRBV7-9	19	NA	TRBD2	TRBJ2-1	CASSLARDTLAGGYNEQFF	TGTGCCAGCAGCTTAGCGCGGGACACATTAGCGGGGGGCTACAATGAGCAGTTCTTC
TRBV14	13	NA	NA	TRBJ1-4	CASSQGAEEKLFF	TGTGCCAGCAGCCAGGGGGCCGAGGAAAAACTGTTTTTT
TRBV11-3	14	NA	NA	TRBJ2-2	CASSSGQSGGELFF	TGTGCCAGCAGCAGCGGACAGTCTGGCGGGGAGCTGTTTTTT
TRBV5-6	16	NA	TRBD1	TRBJ2-7	CASSSALGTGSYEQYF	TGTGCCAGCAGCTCTGCTTTAGGGACAGGATCCTACGAGCAGTACTTC
TRBV7-9	19	few	TRBD2	TRBJ2-5	CASSLIGTSAPQQQETQYF	TGTGCCAGCAGCTTAATCGGGACTAGCGCTCCCCAACAACAAGAGACCCAGTACTTC
TRBV7-9	14	NA	NA	TRBJ1-1	CSSSLADPGTEAFF	TGTTCCAGCAGCTTAGCGGATCCAGGAACTGAAGCTTTCTTT
TRBV28	15	NA	TRBD2	TRBJ2-7	CASSHGTSGKGEQYF	TGTGCCAGCAGTCACGGGACTAGCGGGAAAGGCGAGCAGTACTTC
TRBV7-8	16	NA	NA	TRBJ2-7	CASSLANTGARHEQYF	TGTGCCAGCAGCTTAGCAAATACGGGAGCCCGACACGAGCAGTACTTC
TRBV6-1	13	NA	NA	TRBJ1-5	CASLLDTNQPQHF	TGTGCCAGCCTTCTGGACACCAATCAGCCCCAGCATTTT
TRBV7-6	14	NA	TRBD1	TRBJ2-7	CASSLGTGVYEQYF	TGTGCCAGCAGCTTGGGGACAGGGGTCTACGAGCAGTACTTC
TRBV2	15	NA	NA	TRBJ2-5	CASSERRGAGVSQYF	TGTGCCAGCAGTGAGAGGCGGGGAGCTGGGGTGAGCCAGTACTTC
TRBV6-1	16	many	TRBD1	TRBJ2-7	CASSDGGTGDSYEQYF	TGTGCCAGCAGTGATGGCGGGACAGGGGATTCCTACGAGCAGTACTTC
TRBV30	17	NA	NA	TRBJ2-3	CAWGREGSADFTDTQYF	TGTGCCTGGGGCCGCGAAGGGTCAGCGGATTTCACAGATACGCAGTATTTT
TRBV30	13	NA	TRBD2	TRBJ2-1	CAWRIAGGGRQFF	TGTGCCTGGAGAATAGCGGGAGGGGGTAGGCAGTTCTTC
TRBV5-1	15	NA	NA	TRBJ2-1	CASSLDGASGYEQFF	TGCGCCAGCAGCTTGGATGGGGCTAGTGGGTATGAGCAGTTCTTC
TRBV6-4	16	NA	NA	TRBJ1-5	CASSEAGPDGNQPQHF	TGTGCCAGCAGTGAAGCGGGCCCCGACGGCAATCAGCCCCAGCATTTT
TRBV19	13	NA	NA	TRBJ2-1	CASSIGANNEQFF	TGTGCCAGTAGTATCGGAGCCAACAATGAGCAGTTCTTC
TRBV9	16	NA	TRBD2	TRBJ2-1	CASSVGIGGGVNEQFF	TGTGCCAGCAGCGTAGGAATCGGCGGGGGGGTAAATGAGCAGTTCTTC
TRBV7-3	16	NA	TRBD2	TRBJ2-1	CASSPQGLAGYNEQFF	TGTGCCAGCAGCCCTCAGGGGCTAGCGGGTTACAATGAGCAGTTCTTC
TRBV6-1	16	few	NA	TRBJ1-5	CASSEARVEGPQPQHF	TGTGCCAGCAGTGAAGCGCGGGTGGAGGGGCCTCAGCCCCAGCATTTT
TRBV30	11	NA	NA	TRBJ1-2	CAWIRPGGYTF	TGTGCCTGGATTCGCCCGGGAGGCTACACCTTC
TRBV9	18	NA	TRBD2	TRBJ2-3	CASSVAILAGGPTDTQYF	TGTGCCAGCAGCGTAGCTATACTAGCGGGGGGGCCCACAGATACGCAGTATTTT
TRBV28	16	NA	NA	TRBJ2-1	CASNSYLGGSYNEQFF	TGTGCCAGCAATAGCTACCTAGGGGGCTCCTACAATGAGCAGTTCTTC
TRBV6-4	15	NA	TRBD1	TRBJ2-1	CASSVGGQGFNEQFF	TGTGCCAGCAGTGTTGGTGGACAGGGGTTCAATGAGCAGTTCTTC